These 10 T cell receptor beta chains came from one sample sequenced in a study of response to subunit inactivated influenza vaccine. A single record per CDR3 protein comes from TCRdb applying MiXCR to the RT-PCR reads. The sample shows 650,000 to 700,000 distinct CDR3 sequences, 15% to 19% of them seen only once. This specimen was PBMCs from blood, taken 11 to 12 days after vaccination. Receptors were obtained from a middle-aged man who received an inactivated influenza vaccine.

The V call is TRBV2, the J call TRBJ2-5, with 14 bases lining up with TRBD2. Germline V gives CDR1 SNHLY, CDR2 FYNNEI. This CDR3 is 16 amino acids long. Unmatched junction bases numbered 9, after V lost 8 bases and J lost 4 bases. The CDR3 is CASGLGTSGRLETQYF. The CDR3 DNA reads as TGTGCCAGCGGACTAGGGACTAGCGGGAGATTAGAGACCCAGTACTTC.

This clonotype was counted between two and nine times. This sequence joins TRBV6-1 and TRBJ2-1; 10 positions match TRBD2. The CDR3 covers 17 residues. After removal of 5 bases from V and 8 bases from J, the junction contained 15 bases not matched to a gene. CDR1 and CDR2 (germline): MNHNS, SASEGT. The CDR3 DNA sequence: TGTGCCAGCAGTACCGTATCCGGGACTAGCGTTTGGCATGAGCAGTTCTTC. It codes for CASSTVSGTSVWHEQFF.

The chain has TRBV3-1 and TRBJ2-7; 7 bases map to TRBD2. Germline trimming cut 0 bases from V and 1 base from J; bases unmatched to any gene: 9. Germline loops: CDR1 LGHDT, CDR2 YNNKEL (reference sequence). CDR3 size: 17 residues. The DNA for the CDR3 is TGTGCCAGCAGCCAAGATACCAGCGGGACGCTATCCTACGAGCAGTACTTC. This codes for CASSQDTSGTLSYEQYF.

Only a few counts were recorded for this clonotype. V and J are TRBV6-1 and TRBJ1-5; TRBD1 agrees at 8 bases. The junction had 11 bases not matched to a gene; V was cut back by 6 bases and J by 7 bases. Germline-derived CDR1 and CDR2 are MNHNS and SASEGT. This CDR3 comprises 15 residues. The CDR3 loop is CASRSPGGGGQPQHF. The CDR3 DNA sequence: TGTGCCAGCAGAAGCCCAGGGGGCGGGGGACAGCCCCAGCATTTT.

The gene calls are TRBV15 and TRBJ2-6, with 7 bases aligning to TRBD1. V lost 1 base and J lost 1; bases outside the gene matches: 1. In germline, CDR1 is LNHNV, CDR2 YYDKDF (reference sequence). This CDR3 has 16 residues. This chain's CDR3 is CATSRGQGSGANVLTF. The CDR3 DNA is TGTGCCACCAGCAGAGGACAGGGATCTGGGGCCAACGTCCTGACTTTC.

The chain combines TRBV7-2 with TRBJ2-4; tentative D call: TRBD2 (5 bases). Germline CDR1 is SGHTA and CDR2 is FQGNSA. The CDR3 totals 15 residues. Trimming took 1 base from V and 3 from J, leaving 10 bases between them. For the CDR3, the DNA is TGTACCAGCAGCTTAGGAGGGATGGGCAAAAACATTCAGTACTTC. It is translated as CTSSLGGMGKNIQYF.

This clonotype was observed a few times. The chain uses TRBV7-9 and TRBJ1-6; D might be TRBD1 (5 bases). Germline V CDR1 and CDR2: SEHNR, FQNEAQ (reference sequence). The CDR3 is 15 amino acids. V lost 4 bases, J lost 10 bases, and 17 bases lay in between. DNA of the CDR3: TGTGCCAGCAGCTCCCAGGGCCCTACGGGCTCACCCCTCCACTTT. Translating gives CASSSQGPTGSPLHF.

The CDR3 spells CATSRDHLSGNTIYF. For the CDR3, the DNA is TGTGCCACCAGCAGAGACCATCTCTCTGGAAACACCATATATTTT. The rearrangement uses TRBV15 and TRBJ1-3, with no clear D. Trimming took off 0 bases at V and 0 bases at J, with 6 bases between the two ends. The CDR3 has 15 residues. Germline V gives CDR1 LNHNV, CDR2 YYDKDF (reference sequence).

There are a few counts of this clonotype. The CDR3 sequence: CASSLAKKLSTDTQYF. Here the CDR3 DNA reads TGCGCCAGCAGCTTGGCGAAGAAGCTTAGCACAGATACGCAGTATTTT. V is TRBV5-1 and J is TRBJ2-3; D uncertain. V lost 0 bases and J lost 0, with 11 bases in between. CDR1 SGHRS and CDR2 YFSETQ come from the germline V gene. The CDR3 is made up of 16 amino acids.

The table lists this clonotype with many counts. The chain carries TRBV20-1 and TRBJ2-3, with 9 bases matching TRBD2. The ends lost 5 bases at V and 1 base at J; junction bases unmatched: 10. The CDR3 consists of 16 residues. Germline V gene sequence: CDR1 DFQATT, CDR2 SNEGSKA (reference sequence). CDR3 sequence reads: CSAPKKAGGRTDTQYF. In nucleotides, the CDR3 is TGCAGTGCTCCGAAAAAAGCGGGAGGACGCACAGATACGCAGTATTTT.